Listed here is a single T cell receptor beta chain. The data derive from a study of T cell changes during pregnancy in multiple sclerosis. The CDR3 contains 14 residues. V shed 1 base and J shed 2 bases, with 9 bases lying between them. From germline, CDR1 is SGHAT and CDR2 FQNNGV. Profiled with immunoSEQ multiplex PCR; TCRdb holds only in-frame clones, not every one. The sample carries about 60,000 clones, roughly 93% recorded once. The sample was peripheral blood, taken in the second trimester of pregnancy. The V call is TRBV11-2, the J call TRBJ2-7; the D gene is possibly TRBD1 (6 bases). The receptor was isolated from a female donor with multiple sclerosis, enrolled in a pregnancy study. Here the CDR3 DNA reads TGTGCCAGCAGCTTAGGCCAGGGGACCTACGAGCAGTACTTC. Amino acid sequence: CASSLGQGTYEQYF.